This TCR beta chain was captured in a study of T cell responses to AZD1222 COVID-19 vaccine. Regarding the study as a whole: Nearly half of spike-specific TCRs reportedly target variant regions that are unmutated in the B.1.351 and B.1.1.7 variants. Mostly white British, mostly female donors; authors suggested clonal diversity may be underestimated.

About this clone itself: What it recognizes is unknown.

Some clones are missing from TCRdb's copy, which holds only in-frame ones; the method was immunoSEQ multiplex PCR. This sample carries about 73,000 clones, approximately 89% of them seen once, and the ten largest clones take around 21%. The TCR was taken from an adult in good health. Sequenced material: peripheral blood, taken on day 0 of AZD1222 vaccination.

CDR3 loop: CASSLSFGQGVWKTQYF. CDR3 nucleotides: TGTGCCAGCAGTTTATCGTTCGGACAGGGAGTCTGGAAGACCCAGTACTTC. This chain uses TRBV27 with TRBJ2-5; 8 bases align to TRBD1. Per germline, CDR1 MNHEY and CDR2 SMNVEV (reference sequence). This CDR3 is built from 17 residues. With V trimmed by 0 bases and J by 6 bases, 12 bases remained unmatched.